This T cell receptor (beta chain) was documented in a study of cytotoxic CD8 clonotypes in ibrutinib-treated CLL. Some clones are missing from TCRdb's copy, which holds only in-frame ones; the method was immunoSEQ multiplex PCR. The sample has about 14,000 clones, approximately 70% seen once; the top ten hold about 5.7%. The CDR3 contains 13 residues. The germline V and J ends were trimmed by 2 bases and 3 bases, with 8 bases remaining between them. Germline values: CDR1 KGHSH, CDR2 LQKENI. Study results and caveats: Public clonotypes were seen rarely and were contracted or stable on treatment.

As concerns this clone: What it binds is unknown.

Sequenced here: PBMCs, sampled before ibrutinib treatment. The genes are TRBV18 and TRBJ2-7; D uncertain. This clonotype was sampled from a human donor with chronic lymphocytic leukemia. CDR3: CASSPANYYEQYF. The CDR3 region has the DNA TGTGCCAGCTCACCAGCTAACTACTACGAGCAGTACTTC.